Listed below are T cell receptor beta chains from one sample, sequenced in a study of regulatory T cells in long-lasting Graves disease. From the multiplex PCR reads, TCRdb called clonotypes with MiXCR, one entry per CDR3 protein. The table has about 360,000 distinct CDR3 sequences, about 16% seen once. The same data also contributed to another study, on T cells in Graves' hyperthyroidism and ophthalmopathy.

The source material was peripheral blood mononuclear cells (PBMCs), sampled at new diagnosis, from a patient treated with antithyroid drugs. These receptors were obtained from a woman between 18 and 30 years old with Graves disease. Both conserved end residues are part of each CDR3. The D gene is left open where the match is weak. Size is omitted from some rows. Given values are once, few, many or a class for expanded clones.

J gene	V gene	clone size	D gene	CDR3 protein	CDR3 DNA
TRBJ1-1	TRBV5-5	many	TRBD1	CASSLVAGGRGPTGEAFF	TGTGCCAGCAGCTTGGTGGCGGGCGGGAGGGGCCCGACAGGGGAAGCTTTCTTT
TRBJ2-2	TRBV5-4	-	-	CASRAANTGELFF	TGTGCCAGCCGGGCGGCGAACACCGGGGAGCTGTTTTTT
TRBJ2-7	TRBV13	many	-	CASSLPGRGGEQYF	TGTGCCAGCAGCTTACCGGGCCGAGGGGGCGAGCAGTACTTC
TRBJ2-1	TRBV6-1	-	TRBD1	CASLLLVGGNYNEQFF	TGTGCCAGCCTCCTCCTGGTAGGGGGCAACTACAATGAGCAGTTCTTC
TRBJ2-3	TRBV6-2/TRBV6-3	-	TRBD2	CASSEVTAGGPADTQYF	TGTGCCAGCAGTGAAGTTACGGCGGGAGGGCCAGCAGATACGCAGTATTTT
TRBJ1-1	TRBV30	many	-	CAWGPGPPRAFF	TGTGCCTGGGGACCGGGGCCTCCCAGGGCTTTCTTT
TRBJ1-1	TRBV5-1	-	-	CASSYGLAGNTEAFF	TGCGCCAGCAGCTATGGACTAGCGGGGAACACTGAAGCTTTCTTT
TRBJ2-7	TRBV12-3/TRBV12-4	-	TRBD2	CASSLGRGVSYEQYF	TGTGCCAGCAGTTTGGGGCGGGGGGTATCCTACGAGCAGTACTTC
TRBJ2-7	TRBV20-1	-	-	CSATTRTHYYEQYF	TGCAGTGCTACGACAAGGACACATTATTACGAGCAGTACTTC
TRBJ2-3	TRBV5-1	many	TRBD2	CASSLERGGVDTQYF	TGCGCCAGCAGCTTGGAGCGGGGGGGCGTTGATACGCAGTATTTT
TRBJ2-7	TRBV27	medium-sized	-	CASSLYTSVDEQYF	TGTGCCAGCAGTTTATATACCTCAGTAGACGAGCAGTACTTC
TRBJ2-2	TRBV6-4	few	-	CASSGRDTGELFF	TGTGCCAGCAGTGGTAGGGACACCGGGGAGCTGTTTTTT
TRBJ1-3	TRBV12-3/TRBV12-4	many	-	CASSPKESGNTIYF	TGTGCCAGCAGTCCCAAGGAGTCAGGAAACACCATATATTTT
TRBJ1-1	TRBV5-1	many	-	CASSFGGRGTIPDTEAFF	TGCGCCAGCAGCTTTGGAGGGCGGGGTACCATCCCGGACACTGAAGCTTTCTTT
TRBJ2-5	TRBV5-6	many	-	CASSRYQGFQETQYF	TGTGCCAGCAGTCGTTATCAGGGATTTCAAGAGACCCAGTACTTC
TRBJ2-1	TRBV6-1	few	TRBD2	CASSLGGSRNNEQFF	TGTGCCAGCAGCCTGGGGGGGAGTCGGAACAATGAGCAGTTCTTC
TRBJ2-3	TRBV10-3	-	TRBD1	CAISGQGSSTDTQYF	TGTGCCATCAGTGGACAGGGTTCTAGCACAGATACGCAGTATTTT
TRBJ2-1	TRBV30	many	TRBD2	CAWSRTSENNEQFF	TGTGCCTGGAGTCGGACTAGCGAAAACAATGAGCAGTTCTTC
TRBJ2-1	TRBV28	many	TRBD1	CASSLRRQGPYNEQFF	TGTGCCAGCAGTTTACGCCGACAGGGACCCTACAATGAGCAGTTCTTC
TRBJ2-7	TRBV28	many	-	CASSPAGQNFYEQYF	TGTGCCAGCAGTCCGGCGGGACAGAACTTCTACGAGCAGTACTTC
TRBJ2-7	TRBV7-7	many	-	CASSPPGPRVSYEQYF	TGTGCTAGCAGCCCACCCGGACCCAGGGTCTCCTACGAGCAGTACTTC
TRBJ2-1	TRBV6-1	-	TRBD2	CATSRGGSYNEQFF	TGTGCCACCTCGCGGGGGGGTTCCTACAATGAGCAGTTCTTC
TRBJ2-3	TRBV6-2/TRBV6-3	-	-	CASSGGAGGTDTQYF	TGTGCCAGCTCCGGAGGGGCGGGCGGAACAGATACGCAGTATTTT
TRBJ2-7	TRBV5-1	many	TRBD1	CASSFTGGKYEQYF	TGCGCCAGCAGCTTCACAGGGGGCAAATACGAGCAGTACTTC
TRBJ1-5	TRBV14	many	TRBD1	CASSQGQGASQPQHF	TGTGCCAGCAGCCAAGGACAGGGGGCATCTCAGCCCCAGCATTTT
TRBJ2-1	TRBV27	-	-	CASSDYNNEQFF	TGTGCCAGCAGTGATTATAACAATGAGCAGTTCTTC
TRBJ2-1	TRBV29-1	few	-	CSVQGSGQSSYNEQFF	TGCAGCGTTCAAGGGTCTGGACAGAGCTCCTACAATGAGCAGTTCTTC
TRBJ1-5	TRBV7-6	few	-	CASSLEADSSNQPQHF	TGTGCCAGCAGCTTAGAGGCGGACAGCTCCAATCAGCCCCAGCATTTT
TRBJ2-5	TRBV28	many	-	CASSQTSQETQYF	TGTGCCAGCAGTCAGACTAGTCAAGAGACCCAGTACTTC
TRBJ2-1	TRBV9	-	TRBD2	CASSQFTSGRFLSDEQFF	TGTGCCAGCAGCCAATTTACTAGCGGGAGGTTCTTGAGCGATGAGCAGTTCTTC
TRBJ1-2	TRBV30	many	TRBD1	CAFTRGPGNYGYTF	TGTGCCTTTACTAGGGGGCCAGGGAACTATGGCTACACCTTC
TRBJ2-7	TRBV5-5	few	TRBD2	CASSDLGLAASYEQYF	TGTGCCAGCAGCGACCTGGGACTAGCGGCCTCCTACGAGCAGTACTTC
TRBJ2-5	TRBV10-1	many	TRBD2	CASSESSGGPQETQYF	TGCGCCAGCAGTGAGTCTAGCGGGGGTCCTCAAGAGACCCAGTACTTC
TRBJ2-7	TRBV29-1	many	TRBD2	CSVAPSGSPYEQYF	TGCAGCGTTGCGCCTAGCGGGAGTCCCTACGAGCAGTACTTC
TRBJ2-3	TRBV7-3	many	-	CASSLGPYSTDTQYF	TGTGCCAGCAGCCTTGGACCGTATAGCACAGATACGCAGTATTTT
TRBJ1-5	TRBV19	-	-	CASSTLQGNYQPQHF	TGTGCCAGTAGTACCCTCCAGGGGAACTATCAGCCCCAGCATTTT
TRBJ1-6	TRBV11-2	many	-	CASSLGRDNSPLHF	TGTGCCAGCAGCTTGGGACGAGACAATTCACCCCTCCACTTT
TRBJ2-1	TRBV4-1	-	-	CASSQLLMGPIGSYNEQFF	TGCGCCAGCAGCCAACTTCTGATGGGGCCAATTGGCTCCTACAATGAGCAGTTCTTC
TRBJ2-1	TRBV5-1	-	TRBD2	CASSLGLAGNNGQFF	TGCGCCAGCAGCTTGGGACTAGCGGGGAACAATGGGCAGTTCTTC
TRBJ2-2	TRBV5-1	many	-	CASSLRSFTGELFF	TGCGCCAGCAGCTTGAGGTCGTTCACCGGGGAGCTGTTTTTT
TRBJ2-7	TRBV6-5	many	-	CASSYSAFWEQYF	TGTGCCAGCAGTTACTCGGCTTTCTGGGAGCAGTACTTC
TRBJ2-2	TRBV20-1	-	TRBD2	CSAATGLAAGELFF	TGCAGTGCTGCCACCGGGCTAGCGGCCGGGGAGCTGTTTTTT
TRBJ2-2	TRBV7-9	many	TRBD2	CASSRTSGGTGELFF	TGTGCCAGCAGCCGGACTAGCGGGGGAACCGGGGAGCTGTTTTTT
TRBJ2-5	TRBV18	many	-	CASSRGLGETQYF	TGTGCCAGCTCACGCGGTTTGGGGGAGACCCAGTACTTC
TRBJ1-3	TRBV27	few	-	CASSKGVSGNTIYF	TGTGCCAGCAGTAAAGGGGTTTCTGGAAACACCATATATTTT
TRBJ1-5	TRBV18	many	TRBD1	CASSHRGSNQPQHF	TGTGCCAGCTCTCACAGGGGTAGCAATCAGCCCCAGCATTTT